Listed below are T cell receptor beta chains from one sample, sequenced in a study of blood T cells in healthy people across ages. TCRdb re-analysed the 5' RACE reads in MiXCR, keeping a single row per CDR3 protein. Among around 1,800,000 distinct CDR3 sequences listed, roughly 43% were seen once. The sequenced sample was blood. The receptors were sampled from a human donor in good health. Each CDR3 is given with its conserved first and last residue. D genes are given only for firm matches. Clone size is not always given. Where it is, it says once, few, many or a class for expanded clones.

>TRBV25-1|-|-|TRBJ1-1
CASSEPGASKSFF
TGTGCCAGCAGTGAGCCCGGTGCGAGCAAGTCTTTCTTT
>TRBV6-1|-|-|TRBJ2-7
CASRSGDPSYEQYF
TGTGCCAGCAGGTCGGGGGACCCCTCCTACGAGCAGTACTTC
>TRBV30|-|TRBD2|TRBJ2-5
CAWARRGEIQETQYF
TGTGCCTGGGCAAGACGGGGGGAAATCCAAGAGACCCAGTACTTC
>TRBV14|-|-|TRBJ2-1
CASSHGARGEQFF
TGTGCCAGCAGCCACGGGGCCCGCGGTGAGCAGTTCTTC
>TRBV20-1|-|-|TRBJ2-2
CSAIHDGELFF
TGCAGTGCTATCCATGACGGGGAGCTGTTTTTT
>TRBV7-2|-|-|TRBJ1-2
CASSLGAQDFTIYGYTF
TGTGCCAGCAGCTTAGGGGCACAGGACTTCACGATCTATGGCTACACCTTC
>TRBV2|few|-|TRBJ2-1
CASSPEADYNEQFF
TGTGCCAGCAGCCCAGAGGCAGATTACAATGAGCAGTTCTTC
>TRBV2|-|-|TRBJ2-5
CASSGSYSQETQYF
TGTGCCAGCAGTGGGAGTTATTCTCAAGAGACCCAGTACTTC
>TRBV7-3|-|-|TRBJ1-1
CASSLRQGLAEAFF
TGTGCCAGCAGCTTACGGCAGGGTTTGGCTGAAGCTTTCTTC
>TRBV7-2|-|-|TRBJ1-4
CASSERTLATNEKLFF
TGTGCCAGCAGCGAGAGGACCCTTGCAACTAATGAAAAACTGTTTTTT
>TRBV15|-|-|TRBJ1-4
CATSRDGEKLFF
TGTGCCACCAGCAGAGATGGTGAAAAACTGTTTTTT
>TRBV7-2|-|-|TRBJ1-1
CASSLAGPKAFF
TGTGCCAGCAGCCTGGCAGGACCTAAAGCTTTCTTT
>TRBV29-1|few|TRBD2|TRBJ2-3
CSVRPAGGWGLRSRDTQYF
TGCAGCGTCCGCCCGGCGGGCGGTTGGGGACTAAGGTCGAGAGATACGCAGTATTTT
>TRBV20-1|few|-|TRBJ2-7
CSTPYFDGNEQYF
TGCAGTACTCCATACTTCGACGGGAACGAGCAGTACTTC
>TRBV9|-|TRBD1|TRBJ1-2
CASSLDAGGLGYTF
TGTGCCAGCAGCCTCGATGCAGGGGGCTTGGGCTACACCTTC
>TRBV4-3|few|-|TRBJ1-2
CASSQVHRGPYGYTF
TGCGCCAGCAGCCAAGTCCATCGCGGGCCCTATGGCTACACCTTC
>TRBV29-1|-|TRBD2|TRBJ2-3
CSVWRGLAESGDTQYF
TGCAGCGTTTGGCGGGGACTAGCGGAATCGGGAGATACGCAGTATTTT
>TRBV4-3|many|TRBD2|TRBJ2-1
CASSHQAGGKYNEQFF
TGCGCCAGCAGCCATCAAGCGGGGGGGAAATACAATGAGCAGTTCTTC
>TRBV29-1|few|TRBD1|TRBJ2-7
CSVELTGQGSYEQYF
TGCAGCGTTGAACTTACCGGACAGGGATCCTACGAGCAGTACTTC
>TRBV5-5|few|TRBD1|TRBJ2-5
CASSFKSHGTANQETQYF
TGTGCCAGCAGCTTCAAGTCCCACGGGACAGCCAACCAAGAGACCCAGTACTTC
>TRBV4-2|-|-|TRBJ2-7
CASSQRRATTYEQYF
TGTGCCAGCAGTCAGAGAAGGGCTACCACCTACGAGCAGTACTTC
>TRBV6-2/TRBV6-3|few|-|TRBJ2-7
CATRGSTSYEQYF
TGTGCCACGCGTGGCAGTACGTCCTACGAGCAGTACTTC
>TRBV4-3|-|-|TRBJ1-3
CASSQDPGYSSENTIYF
TGCGCCAGCAGCCAAGACCCGGGCTACAGCTCTGAAAACACCATATATTTT
>TRBV5-1|-|-|TRBJ1-2
CASSYVNDYGYTF
TGCGCCAGCAGCTACGTCAATGACTATGGCTACACCTTC
>TRBV12-3/TRBV12-4|few|TRBD1|TRBJ2-7
CASSPGGRVLFYEQYF
TGTGCCAGCAGCCCAGGGGGCAGGGTGTTATTTTACGAGCAGTACTTC
>TRBV7-3|few|TRBD2|TRBJ2-3
CASSLYGGGAGDTQYF
TGTGCCAGCAGCTTATATGGCGGGGGGGCAGGCGATACGCAGTATTTT
>TRBV7-8|few|-|TRBJ2-7
CASSRVHSSYEQYF
TGTGCCAGCAGTAGGGTACATAGCTCCTACGAGCAGTACTTC
>TRBV5-1|-|TRBD1|TRBJ2-7
CASRYGTGGYEQYF
TGCGCCAGCAGGTACGGGACAGGGGGCTACGAGCAGTACTTC
>TRBV5-1|-|TRBD2|TRBJ2-7
CASSLGGISGPSYEQYF
TGCGCCAGCAGCTTGGGGGGAATTAGCGGGCCATCCTACGAGCAGTACTTC